This TCR beta chain derives from a study of PD-L1 blockade in urothelial cancer. Study as a whole: Reported median T cell count for blood samples was around 150,000.

The protocol was immunoSEQ multiplex PCR, while the TCRdb copy is restricted to in-frame clones and leaves out a portion. The sample includes 35,000 to 55,000 clones, almost 85% seen only once; the top ten take approximately 3%. Between the trimmed V and J ends, which lost 6 bases and 7 bases, there was a span of 17 bases. This CDR3 region has 14 residues. Germline values: CDR1 MRHNA, CDR2 SNTAGT. The chain combines TRBV6-4 with TRBJ2-3; perhaps TRBD1 as D (6 bases). The receptor was isolated from a man aged 70-80 years with urothelial cancer. The sample was PBMCs, taken around atezolizumab (anti-PD-L1) treatment. The CDR3 loop reads CASSEQGSLNTQYF. The CDR3 nucleotides are TGTGCCAGCAGCGAACAGGGTTCGTTGAATACGCAGTATTTT.